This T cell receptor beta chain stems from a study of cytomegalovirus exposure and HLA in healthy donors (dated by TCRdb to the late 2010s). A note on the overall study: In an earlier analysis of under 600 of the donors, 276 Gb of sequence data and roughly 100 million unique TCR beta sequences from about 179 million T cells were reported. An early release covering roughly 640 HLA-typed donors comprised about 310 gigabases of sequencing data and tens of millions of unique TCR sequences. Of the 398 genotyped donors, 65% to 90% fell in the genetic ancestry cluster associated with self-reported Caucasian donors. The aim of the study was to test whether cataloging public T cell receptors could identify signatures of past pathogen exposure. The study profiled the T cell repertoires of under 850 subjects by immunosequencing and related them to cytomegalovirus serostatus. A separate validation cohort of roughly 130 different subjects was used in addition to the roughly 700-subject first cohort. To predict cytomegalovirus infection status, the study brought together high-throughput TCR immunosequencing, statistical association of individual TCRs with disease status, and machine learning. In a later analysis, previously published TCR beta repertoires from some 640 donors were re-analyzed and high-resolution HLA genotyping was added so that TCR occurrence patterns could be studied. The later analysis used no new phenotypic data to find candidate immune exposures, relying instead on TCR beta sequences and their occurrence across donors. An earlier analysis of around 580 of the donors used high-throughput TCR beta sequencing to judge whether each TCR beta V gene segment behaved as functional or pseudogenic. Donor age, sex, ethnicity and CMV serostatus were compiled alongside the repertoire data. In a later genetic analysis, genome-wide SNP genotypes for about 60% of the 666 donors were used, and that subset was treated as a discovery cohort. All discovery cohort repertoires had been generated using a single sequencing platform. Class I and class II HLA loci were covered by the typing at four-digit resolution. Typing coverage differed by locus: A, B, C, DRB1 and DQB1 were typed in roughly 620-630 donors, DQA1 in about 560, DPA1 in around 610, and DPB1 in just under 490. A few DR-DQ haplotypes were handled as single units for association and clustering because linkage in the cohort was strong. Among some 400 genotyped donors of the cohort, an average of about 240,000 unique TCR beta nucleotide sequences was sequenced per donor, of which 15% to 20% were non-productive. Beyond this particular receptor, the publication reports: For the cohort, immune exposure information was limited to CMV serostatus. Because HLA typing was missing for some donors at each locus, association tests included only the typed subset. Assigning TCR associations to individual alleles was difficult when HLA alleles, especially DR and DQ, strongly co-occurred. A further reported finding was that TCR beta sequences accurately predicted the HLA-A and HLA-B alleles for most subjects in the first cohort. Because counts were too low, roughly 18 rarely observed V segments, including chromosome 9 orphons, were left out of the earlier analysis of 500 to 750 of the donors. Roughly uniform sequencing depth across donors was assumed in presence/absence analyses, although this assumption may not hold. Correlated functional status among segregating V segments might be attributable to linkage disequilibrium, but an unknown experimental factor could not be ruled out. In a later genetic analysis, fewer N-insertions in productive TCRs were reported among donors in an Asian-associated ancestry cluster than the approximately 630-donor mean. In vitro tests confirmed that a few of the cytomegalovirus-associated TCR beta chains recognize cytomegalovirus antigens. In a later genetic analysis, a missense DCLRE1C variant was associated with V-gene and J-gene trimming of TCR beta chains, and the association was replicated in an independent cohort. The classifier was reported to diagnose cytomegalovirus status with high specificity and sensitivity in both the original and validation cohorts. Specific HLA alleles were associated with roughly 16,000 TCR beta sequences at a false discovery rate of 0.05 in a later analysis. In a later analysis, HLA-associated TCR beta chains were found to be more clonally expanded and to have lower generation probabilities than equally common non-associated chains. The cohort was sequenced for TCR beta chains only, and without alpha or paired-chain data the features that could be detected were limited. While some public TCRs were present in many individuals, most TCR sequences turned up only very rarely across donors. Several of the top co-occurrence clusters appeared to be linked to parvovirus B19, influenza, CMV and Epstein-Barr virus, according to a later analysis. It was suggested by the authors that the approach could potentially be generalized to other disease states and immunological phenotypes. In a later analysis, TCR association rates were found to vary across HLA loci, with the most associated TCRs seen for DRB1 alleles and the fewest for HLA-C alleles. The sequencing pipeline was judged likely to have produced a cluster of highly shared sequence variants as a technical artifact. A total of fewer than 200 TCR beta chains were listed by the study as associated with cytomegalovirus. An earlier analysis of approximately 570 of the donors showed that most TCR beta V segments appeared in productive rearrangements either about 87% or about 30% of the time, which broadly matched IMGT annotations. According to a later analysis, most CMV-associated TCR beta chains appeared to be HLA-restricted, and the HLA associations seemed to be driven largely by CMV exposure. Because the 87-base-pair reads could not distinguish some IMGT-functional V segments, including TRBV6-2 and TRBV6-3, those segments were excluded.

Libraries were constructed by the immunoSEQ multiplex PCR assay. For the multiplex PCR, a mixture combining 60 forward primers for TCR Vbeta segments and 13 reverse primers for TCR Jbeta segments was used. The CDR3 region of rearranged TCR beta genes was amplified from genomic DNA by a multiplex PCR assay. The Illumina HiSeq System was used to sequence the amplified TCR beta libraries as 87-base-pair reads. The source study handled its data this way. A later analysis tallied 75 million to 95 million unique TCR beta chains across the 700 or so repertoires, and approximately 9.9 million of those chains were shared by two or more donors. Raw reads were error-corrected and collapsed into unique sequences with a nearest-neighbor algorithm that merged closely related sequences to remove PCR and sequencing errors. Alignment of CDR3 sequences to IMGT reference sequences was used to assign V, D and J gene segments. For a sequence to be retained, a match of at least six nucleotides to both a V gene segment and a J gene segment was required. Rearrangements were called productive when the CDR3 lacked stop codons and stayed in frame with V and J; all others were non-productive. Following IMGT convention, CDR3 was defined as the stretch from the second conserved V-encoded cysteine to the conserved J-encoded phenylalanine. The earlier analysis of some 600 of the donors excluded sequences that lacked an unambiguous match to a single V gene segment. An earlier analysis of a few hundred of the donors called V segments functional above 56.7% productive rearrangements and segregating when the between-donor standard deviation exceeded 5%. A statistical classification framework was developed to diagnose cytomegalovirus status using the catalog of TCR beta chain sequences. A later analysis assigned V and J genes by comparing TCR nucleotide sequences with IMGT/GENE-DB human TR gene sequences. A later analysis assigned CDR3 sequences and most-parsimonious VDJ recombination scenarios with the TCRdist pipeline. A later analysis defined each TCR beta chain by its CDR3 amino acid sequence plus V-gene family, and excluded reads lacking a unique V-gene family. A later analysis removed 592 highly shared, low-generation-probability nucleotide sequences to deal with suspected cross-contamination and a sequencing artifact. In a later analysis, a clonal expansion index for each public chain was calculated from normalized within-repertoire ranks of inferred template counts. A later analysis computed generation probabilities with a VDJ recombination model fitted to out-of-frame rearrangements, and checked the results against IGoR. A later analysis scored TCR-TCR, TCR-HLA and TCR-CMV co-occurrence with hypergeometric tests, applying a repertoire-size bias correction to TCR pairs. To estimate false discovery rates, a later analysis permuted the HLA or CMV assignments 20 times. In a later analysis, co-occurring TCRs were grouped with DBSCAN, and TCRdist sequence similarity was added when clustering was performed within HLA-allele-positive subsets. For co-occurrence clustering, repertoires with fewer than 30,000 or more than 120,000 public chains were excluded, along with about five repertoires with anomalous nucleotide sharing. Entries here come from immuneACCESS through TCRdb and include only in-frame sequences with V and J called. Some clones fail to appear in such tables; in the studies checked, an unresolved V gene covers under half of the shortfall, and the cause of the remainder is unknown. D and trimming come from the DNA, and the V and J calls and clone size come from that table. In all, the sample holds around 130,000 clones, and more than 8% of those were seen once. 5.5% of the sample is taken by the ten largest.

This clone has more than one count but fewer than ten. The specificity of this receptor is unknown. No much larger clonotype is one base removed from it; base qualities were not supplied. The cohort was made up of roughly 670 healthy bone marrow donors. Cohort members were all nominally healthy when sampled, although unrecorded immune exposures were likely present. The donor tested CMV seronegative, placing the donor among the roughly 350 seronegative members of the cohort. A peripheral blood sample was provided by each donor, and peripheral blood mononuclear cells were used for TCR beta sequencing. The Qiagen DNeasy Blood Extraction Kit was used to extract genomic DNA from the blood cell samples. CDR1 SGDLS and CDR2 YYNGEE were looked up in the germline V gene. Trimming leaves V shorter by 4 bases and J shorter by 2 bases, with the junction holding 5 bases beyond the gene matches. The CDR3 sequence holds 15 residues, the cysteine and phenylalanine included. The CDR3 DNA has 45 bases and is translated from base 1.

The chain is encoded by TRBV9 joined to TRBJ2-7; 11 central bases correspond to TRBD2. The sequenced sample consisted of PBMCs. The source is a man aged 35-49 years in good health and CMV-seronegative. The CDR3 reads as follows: CASSTGLAETYEQYF. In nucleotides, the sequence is TGTGCCAGCAGCACGGGACTAGCGGAAACCTACGAGCAGTACTTC.